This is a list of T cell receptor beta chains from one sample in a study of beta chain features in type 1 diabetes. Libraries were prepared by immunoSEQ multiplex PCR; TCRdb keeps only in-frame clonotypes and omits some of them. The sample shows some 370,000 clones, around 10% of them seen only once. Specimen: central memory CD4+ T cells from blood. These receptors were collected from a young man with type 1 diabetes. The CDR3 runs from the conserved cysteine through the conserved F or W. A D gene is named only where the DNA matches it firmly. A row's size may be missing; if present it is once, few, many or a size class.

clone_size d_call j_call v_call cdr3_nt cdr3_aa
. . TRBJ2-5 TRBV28 TGTGCCAGCAGTTTTAATCCCATGGCTCGTACTAGCAGCGAGGCTGAGACCCAGTACTTC CASSFNPMARTSSEAETQYF
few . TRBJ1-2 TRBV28 TGTGCCAGCAGTGGGGGGGGATATGGCTACACCTTC CASSGGGYGYTF
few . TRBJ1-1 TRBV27 TGTGCCAGCAGCCGTAGGGACAATCGGCTTTCTGGAGCTTTCTTT CASSRRDNRLSGAFF
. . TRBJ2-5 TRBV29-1 TGCAGCTCCAAGCGGAATCAAGAGACCCAGTACTTC CSSKRNQETQYF
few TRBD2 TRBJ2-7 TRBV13 TGTGCCACCGGACTAGCGGGAGTAATCGAGCAGTACTTC CATGLAGVIEQYF
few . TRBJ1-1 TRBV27 TGTGCCAGCAGTTTAGATGGTGGCACTGAAGCTTTCTTT CASSLDGGTEAFF
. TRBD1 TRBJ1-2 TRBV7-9 TGTGCCAGCAGCACCGGACAGGGGAAGTATGGCTACACCTTC CASSTGQGKYGYTF
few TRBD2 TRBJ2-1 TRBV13 TGTGCCAGCAGCTCCCCAACTAGCGGGAGGTCTAATGAGCAGTTCTTC CASSSPTSGRSNEQFF
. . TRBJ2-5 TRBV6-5 TGTGCCAGCCAAAACCCTCAAGAGACCCAGTACTTC CASQNPQETQYF
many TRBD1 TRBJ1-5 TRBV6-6 TGTGCCAGCAGCCGTGGACAGGTGCAGCCCCAGCATTTT CASSRGQVQPQHF
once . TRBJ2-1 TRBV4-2 TGTGCCAGCAGCCCCCACACCTCCGCGGATTCCTACAATGAGCAGTTCTTC CASSPHTSADSYNEQFF
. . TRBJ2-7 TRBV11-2 TGTGCCAGCAGCCACCTTAGGAAGACCTACGAGCAGTACTTC CASSHLRKTYEQYF
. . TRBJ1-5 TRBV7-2 TGTGCCAGCAGCTATCGTAGGGGAGGACAGCCCCAGCATTTT CASSYRRGGQPQHF
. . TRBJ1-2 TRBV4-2 TGTGCCAGCAGGCAACCAGGGTTCTATGGCTACACCTTC CASRQPGFYGYTF
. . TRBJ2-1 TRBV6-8 TGTGCCAGCAGTTACCGGACAGAGAACCAAAACAATGAGCAGTTCTTC CASSYRTENQNNEQFF
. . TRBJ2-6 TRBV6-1 TGTGCCAGCAGGGACAGTAGCTCTGGGGCCAACGTCCTGACTTTC CASRDSSSGANVLTF
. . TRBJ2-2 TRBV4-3 TGCGCCAGCAGCCAAGATCAAACCTTTCTAGTAACCGGGGAGCTGTTTTTT CASSQDQTFLVTGELFF
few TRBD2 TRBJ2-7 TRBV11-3 TGTGCCAGCAGCCTTCTAGCGGGAGAGGCCAGGGACGAGCAGTACTTC CASSLLAGEARDEQYF
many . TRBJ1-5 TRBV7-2 TGTGCCAGCAGCTTATATGAGGGTAATCAGCCCCAGCATTTT CASSLYEGNQPQHF
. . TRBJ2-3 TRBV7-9 TGTGCCAGCAGCTCTAGAGAGGGATCAGATACGCAGTATTTT CASSSREGSDTQYF
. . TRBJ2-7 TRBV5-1 TGCGCCAGCAGCAGAAACTACGAGCAGTACTTC CASSRNYEQYF
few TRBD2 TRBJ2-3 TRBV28 TGTGCCAGCAGTTCCCCCGCTAGCGGGAGGGCAGATACGCAGTATTTT CASSSPASGRADTQYF
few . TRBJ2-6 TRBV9 TGTGCCAGCAGCCCCTCCCTGACGGCGGCCAACGTCCTGACTTTC CASSPSLTAANVLTF
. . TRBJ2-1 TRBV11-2 TGTGCCAGCAGGCCCCAATTTGATGAGCAGTTCTTC CASRPQFDEQFF
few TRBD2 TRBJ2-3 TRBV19 TGTGCCAGTAGTATAATGTGGCTAGCGGGAGCTACGCAGTATTTT CASSIMWLAGATQYF
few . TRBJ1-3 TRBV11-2 TGTGCCAGCAGCGGTGCAGGATACTCCTCTGGAAACACCATATATTTT CASSGAGYSSGNTIYF
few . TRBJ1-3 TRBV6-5 TGTGCCAGCAGTTTAACTACAGGGCTCTCTGGAAACACCATATATTTT CASSLTTGLSGNTIYF
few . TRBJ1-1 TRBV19 TGTGCCAGTAGTATCCGGACAGTCGAAGCTTTCTTT CASSIRTVEAFF
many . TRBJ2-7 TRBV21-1 TGTGCCAGCAGCAAAGCGCCCTTCAGGGGTCGTCCCTACGAGCAGTACTTC CASSKAPFRGRPYEQYF
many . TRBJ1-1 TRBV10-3 TGTGCCGCGCGGGGACTGGCGAACACTGAAGCTTTCTTT CAARGLANTEAFF
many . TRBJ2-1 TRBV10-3 TGTGCCATCAGTGAGTCGACAGGTGTCAATGAGCAGTTCTTC CAISESTGVNEQFF
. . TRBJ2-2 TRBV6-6 TGTGCCAGCAGTTACAGAAGGGACCCCCCCGGGGAGCTGTTTTTT CASSYRRDPPGELFF
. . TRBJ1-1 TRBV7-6 TGTGCCAGCAGCTTGTCAGGAGTTACTGAAGCTTTCTTT CASSLSGVTEAFF
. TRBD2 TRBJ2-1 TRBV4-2 TGTGCCAGCAGCCAAGACCATTTTAGCGGGAGCAGAGATGAGCAGTTCTTC CASSQDHFSGSRDEQFF
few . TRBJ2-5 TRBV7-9 TGTGCCAGCAGCTTAGTTGTCGGGTACCAAGAGACCCAGTACTTC CASSLVVGYQETQYF
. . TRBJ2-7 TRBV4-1 TGCGCCAGCAGCCAAGGGGCAGCCGACTCCTACGAGCAGTACTTC CASSQGAADSYEQYF
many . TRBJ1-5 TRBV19 TGTGCCAGTAGCACGGACGTAGGGGACAATCAGCCCCAGCATTTT CASSTDVGDNQPQHF
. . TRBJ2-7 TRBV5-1 TGCGCCAGCAGCTTGGAGGGCACCCGCTCCTACGAGCAGTACTTC CASSLEGTRSYEQYF
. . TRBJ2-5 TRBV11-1 TGTGCCAGCAGCATAAGGGCAGGGAAAGAGACCCAGTACTTC CASSIRAGKETQYF
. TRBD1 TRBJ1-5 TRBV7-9 TGTGCCAGCAGCCCAGGGGGGACACGGGAAAATCAGCCCCAGCATTTT CASSPGGTRENQPQHF
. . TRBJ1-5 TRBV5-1 TGCGCCAGCAGCTTTACATCAGGGGATCAGCCCCAGCATTTT CASSFTSGDQPQHF
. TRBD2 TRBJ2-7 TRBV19 TGTGCCAGTAGTATTGGGGCGGGAGATACCTACGAGCAGTACTTC CASSIGAGDTYEQYF
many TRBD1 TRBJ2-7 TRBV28 TGTGCCAGCTGCCGGACAGGAGAGCAGTACTTC CASCRTGEQYF
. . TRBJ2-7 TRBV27 TGTGCCAGCAGTTCAGGGTTCGAGCAGTACTTC CASSSGFEQYF
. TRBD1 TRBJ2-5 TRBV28 TGTGCCAGCAGTTCGTGGGACAGGGGCCGAGAGACCCAGTACTTC CASSSWDRGRETQYF
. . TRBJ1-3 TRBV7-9 TGTGCCAGCAAATCCTCTGGAAACACCATATATTTT CASKSSGNTIYF
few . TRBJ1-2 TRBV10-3 TGTGCCACCACAGGGACAACTAACTATGGCTACACCTTC CATTGTTNYGYTF
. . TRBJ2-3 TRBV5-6 TGTGCCAGCCAGAGAGGGGCCACCTCTAGCACAGATACGCAGTATTTT CASQRGATSSTDTQYF
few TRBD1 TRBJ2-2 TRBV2 TGTGCCAGCAGTGAAGGCCAGGGGGTTTCGAACGGGGAGCTGTTTTTT CASSEGQGVSNGELFF
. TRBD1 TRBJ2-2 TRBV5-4 TGTGCCAGCAGCTTCTTCAGGGGGAAAAACACCGGGGAGCTGTTTTTT CASSFFRGKNTGELFF
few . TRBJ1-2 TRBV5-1 TGCGCCAGCAGCTTTGACGGAGACTATGGCTACACCTTC CASSFDGDYGYTF
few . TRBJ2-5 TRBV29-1 TGCAGCGTTGAGAAGAGTACTGGGGAGACCCAGTACTTC CSVEKSTGETQYF
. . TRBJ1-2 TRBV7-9 TGTGCCAGCGACCCAACGCAGGGGACAAAATCTGTACGTGGCTACACCTTC CASDPTQGTKSVRGYTF